These 19 T cell receptor beta chains share one sample of origin, sequenced in a study of OX40 agonist ivuxolimab in advanced cancers. Sequenced by immunoSEQ multiplex PCR; TCRdb stores in-frame clones only, minus some. The sample includes about 99,000 clones, around 94% of them seen just once. The sample in question was CD4+ or CD8+ T cells sorted from blood, obtained in a trial of the OX40 agonist ivuxolimab. The receptors stem from an adult with an advanced solid tumor such as melanoma, head and neck, liver or kidney cancer.

The rearrangement uses TRBV7-8 and TRBJ2-5, with D hard to call. The CDR3 consists of 14 residues. Germline loops: CDR1 SGHVS, CDR2 FQNEAQ. Trimming removed 7 bases at V and 5 bases at J, with 17 bases between. The CDR3 coding sequence is TGTGCCAGCACAGTCGACCCTCACCCGGAGACCCAGTACTTC. As protein: CASTVDPHPETQYF.

The genes are TRBV7-9 and TRBJ1-4; D is possibly TRBD1 (6 bases). The CDR3 length is 16 residues. V was cut by 5 bases and J by 0 bases, with 13 bases left in between. Germline loops: CDR1 SEHNR, CDR2 FQNEAQ (reference sequence). This chain's CDR3 is CASSEGQSATNEKLFF. CDR3 bases: TGTGCCAGCAGCGAAGGACAGTCTGCAACTAATGAAAAACTGTTTTTT.

This chain connects TRBV6-5 to TRBJ2-7; D uncertain. Trimming took 5 bases from V and 9 from J, leaving 5 bases between them. CDR1 is MNHEY, CDR2 SVGAGI, per germline. The CDR3 is made up of 9 amino acids. CDR3 coding DNA: TGTGCCAGCAGTGAAGGGCAGTACTTC. Translating it yields CASSEGQYF.

This chain connects TRBV5-1 to TRBJ2-2; weak D call: TRBD2 (6 bases). The germline V and J ends were trimmed by 4 bases and 5 bases, with 18 bases remaining between them. CDR3 length: 16 residues. Germline CDR1 is SGHRS and CDR2 is YFSETQ. CDR3 in DNA: TGCGCCAGCAGCGGGGGGAGAGTAGAACCAACCGGGGAGCTGTTTTTT. The encoded protein is CASSGGRVEPTGELFF.

The rearrangement joins TRBV5-1 to TRBJ1-3, with unresolved D. Trimming cost V 1 base and J 4 bases, with 9 bases left between them. The CDR3 runs 14 residues. From germline, CDR1 is SGHRS and CDR2 YFSETQ. This CDR3 reads CASSLMGYGNTIYF. In DNA form, the CDR3 reads TGCGCCAGCAGCTTGATGGGATACGGAAACACCATATATTTT.

V usage is TRBV6-5 and J usage is TRBJ1-4; D not resolved. This CDR3 is 14 amino acids long. V was cut by 2 bases and J by 4 bases, with 8 bases left in between. Germline V gene sequence: CDR1 MNHEY, CDR2 SVGAGI. The CDR3 nucleotides read TGTGCCAGCAGTTACGGCAGGCGTAATGAAAAACTGTTTTTT. Translation gives CASSYGRRNEKLFF.

The J gene is TRBJ1-5, the V gene TRBV5-1; D is unclear. CDR1 is SGHRS and CDR2 is YFSETQ in the germline V gene. The CDR3 has 13 amino acids. Trimming took 3 bases from V and 8 from J, leaving 12 bases between them. DNA for the CDR3: TGCGCCAGCAGCTCCCGACCCTCGGAGCCCCAGCATTTT. Encoded protein: CASSSRPSEPQHF.

The chain recombines TRBV5-1 with TRBJ2-1; TRBD2 aligns across 9 bases. The CDR3 runs to 16 residues. Germline V gene data show CDR1 as SGHRS and CDR2 as YFSETQ. J gave up 4 bases and V 4 bases, and 9 bases lay outside the gene matches. The CDR3 spells CASSPLAGNSYNEQFF. The CDR3 region has the DNA TGCGCCAGCAGCCCCCTAGCGGGAAACTCGTACAATGAGCAGTTCTTC.

This rearrangement joins TRBV28 to TRBJ2-7, with TRBD2 matching over 8 bases. This CDR3 comprises 14 residues. V was pared by 2 bases and J by 6 bases, with 6 bases of the junction left unmatched. Germline V gene lookup returns CDR1 MDHEN and CDR2 SYDVKM. The CDR3 loop reads CASSLPAGAREQYF. As DNA, the CDR3 is TGTGCCAGCAGTTTACCAGCGGGGGCTCGCGAGCAGTACTTC.

The CDR3 sequence: CASSLGASGSMKETQYF. The CDR3 nucleotides are TGCGCCAGCAGCTTGGGAGCTAGCGGGAGTATGAAAGAGACCCAGTACTTC. V usage is TRBV5-1 and J usage is TRBJ2-5, with 10 bases aligning to TRBD2. Germline loops: CDR1 SGHRS, CDR2 YFSETQ. J was trimmed by 3 bases and V by 0 bases; bases with no gene match: 8. The CDR3 contains 17 residues.

Here the CDR3 reads CASRRQGATNEKLFF. The CDR3 DNA reads TGTGCCAGCAGGCGCCAGGGGGCAACTAATGAAAAACTGTTTTTT. The chain employs TRBV6-5 and TRBJ1-4; 7 bases fit TRBD1. The CDR3 is made up of 15 amino acids. Per the germline V gene, CDR1 is MNHEY and CDR2 is SVGAGI. Trimming took 6 bases from V and 0 from J; bases not matched to a gene: 4.

V is TRBV7-2 and J is TRBJ1-4; D might be TRBD1 (5 bases). Trimming pared 2 bases from V and 4 bases from J, leaving 8 bases between. The CDR3 totals 14 residues. Germline CDR1 reads SGHTA; CDR2 reads FQGNSA. The chain's CDR3 is CASSLQGGNEKLFF. The CDR3 DNA reads TGTGCCAGCAGCTTACAGGGAGGTAATGAAAAACTGTTTTTT.

The chain links TRBV19 to TRBJ2-2, with D uncertain. CDR1 LNHDA and CDR2 SQIVND come from the germline V gene (reference sequence). The CDR3 loop spans 14 amino acids. V was shortened by 5 bases and J by 5 bases, with 12 bases between the two germline ends. The CDR3 sequence: CASSRRERTGELFF. The CDR3 nucleotides read TGTGCCAGTAGTCGCCGAGAGAGGACCGGGGAGCTGTTTTTT.

The chain uses TRBV5-1 and TRBJ1-1; D unclear. CDR1 is SGHRS, CDR2 YFSETQ, per germline. Trimming left V 4 bases short and J 0 bases short, with 13 bases between. The CDR3 consists of 15 residues. CDR3 bases: TGCGCCAGCAGCCAACCGGGAGGCATGAACACTGAAGCTTTCTTT. Translation: CASSQPGGMNTEAFF. Complete variable domain (other parts from reference TRBV5-1 and TRBJ1-1): KAGVTQTPRYLIKTRGQQVTLSCSPISGHRSVSWYQQTPGQGLQFLFEYFSETQRNKGNFPGRFSGRQFSNSRSEMNVSTLELGDSALYLCASSQPGGMNTEAFFGQGTRLTVV.

This clone occurred once. V and J are TRBV4-1 and TRBJ2-7; 10 nucleotides line up with TRBD2. V shed 1 base, J shed 4 bases, and the junction held 7 bases outside the gene matches. Germline CDR1 is MGHRA and CDR2 is YSYEKL. The CDR3 totals 16 residues. CDR3 nucleotides: TGCGCCAGCAGCCAAGCTCGAGCGGGGGGGCGGTACGAGCAGTACTTC. As protein: CASSQARAGGRYEQYF.

The V call is TRBV6-5, the J call TRBJ1-1; D might be TRBD1 (5 bases). The CDR3 has 14 residues. The germline gives CDR1 MNHEY, CDR2 SVGAGI. The germline V and J ends were trimmed by 5 bases and 4 bases, with 14 bases remaining between them. The CDR3 reads CASSTPGVGTEAFF. The CDR3 DNA reads TGTGCCAGCAGTACCCCGGGGGTGGGCACTGAAGCTTTCTTT.

J is TRBJ1-2 and V is TRBV11-2; D is perhaps TRBD1 (6 bases). Germline lookup yields CDR1 SGHAT and CDR2 FQNNGV. The CDR3 covers 16 residues. Trimming took off 4 bases at V and 1 base at J, with 16 bases between the two ends. In DNA form, the CDR3 reads TGTGCCAGCAGCTCCTTGGGGAGGGGACATAACTATGGCTACACCTTC. Encoded protein: CASSSLGRGHNYGYTF.

The chain employs TRBV5-1 and TRBJ2-5; D remains unclear. The J call could be wrong; TRBJ2-7 is a better fit for the DNA end. The CDR3 consists of 13 residues. Looked up from germline, CDR1 is SGHRS and CDR2 is YFSETQ. The CDR3: CASSFPPGYEQYF. The CDR3 coding sequence is TGCGCCAGCAGCTTTCCCCCCGGCTACGAGCAGTACTTC.

This clone was picked up a small number of times. This chain connects TRBV14 to TRBJ1-1; D not certain. Germline V gene lookup returns CDR1 SGHDN and CDR2 FVKESK. The V and J ends lost 0 bases and 6 bases respectively, with 8 bases between them. This CDR3 comprises 13 residues. In DNA form, the CDR3 reads TGTGCCAGCAGCCAAGACCTGGTTTCTGAAGCTTTCTTT. This translates into CASSQDLVSEAFF.